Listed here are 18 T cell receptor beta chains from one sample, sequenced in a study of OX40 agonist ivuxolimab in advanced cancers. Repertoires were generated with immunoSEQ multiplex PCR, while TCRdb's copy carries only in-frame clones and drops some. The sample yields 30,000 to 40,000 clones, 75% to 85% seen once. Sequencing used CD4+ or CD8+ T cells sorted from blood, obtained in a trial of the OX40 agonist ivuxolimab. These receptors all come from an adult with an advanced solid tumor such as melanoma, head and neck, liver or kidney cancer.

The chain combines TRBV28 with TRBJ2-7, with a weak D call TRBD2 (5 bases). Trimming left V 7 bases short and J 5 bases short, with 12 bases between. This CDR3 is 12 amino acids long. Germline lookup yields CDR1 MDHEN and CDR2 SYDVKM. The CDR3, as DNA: TGTGCCAGCACCGGGCAGAGGGACGAGCAGTACTTC. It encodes CASTGQRDEQYF. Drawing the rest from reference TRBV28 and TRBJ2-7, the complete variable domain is DVKVTQSSRYLVKRTGEKVFLECVQDMDHENMFWYRQDPGLGLRLIYFSYDVKMKEKGDIPEGYSVSREKKERFSLILESASTNQTSMYLCASTGQRDEQYFGPGTRLTVT.

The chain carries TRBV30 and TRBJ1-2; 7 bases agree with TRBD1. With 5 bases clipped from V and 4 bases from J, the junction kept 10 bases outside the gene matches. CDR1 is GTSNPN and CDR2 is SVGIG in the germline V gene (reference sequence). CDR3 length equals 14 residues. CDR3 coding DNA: TGTGCCTGGCGCCAGGGACAGCCCGTCTATGGCTACACCTTC. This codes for CAWRQGQPVYGYTF.

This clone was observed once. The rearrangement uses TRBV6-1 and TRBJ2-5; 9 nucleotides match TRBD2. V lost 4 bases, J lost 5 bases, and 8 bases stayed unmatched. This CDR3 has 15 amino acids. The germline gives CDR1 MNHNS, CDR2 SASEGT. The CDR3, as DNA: TGTGCCAGCAGTGTGACTAGCGGCCTCGGGGAGACCCAGTACTTC. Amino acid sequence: CASSVTSGLGETQYF.

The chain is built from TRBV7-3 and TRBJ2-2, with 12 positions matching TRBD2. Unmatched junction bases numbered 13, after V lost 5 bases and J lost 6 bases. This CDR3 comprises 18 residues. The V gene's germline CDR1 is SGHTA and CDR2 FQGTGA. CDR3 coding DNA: TGTGCCAGCAGCAAAACGTTGACTAGCGGGAGCTCCGCCGGGGAGCTGTTTTTT. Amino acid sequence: CASSKTLTSGSSAGELFF.

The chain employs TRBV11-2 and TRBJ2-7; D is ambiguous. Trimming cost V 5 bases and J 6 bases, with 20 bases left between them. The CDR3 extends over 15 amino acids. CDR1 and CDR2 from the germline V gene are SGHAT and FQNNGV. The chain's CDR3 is CASSPGPNPWGEQYF. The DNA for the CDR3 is TGTGCCAGCAGCCCCGGCCCTAACCCCTGGGGCGAGCAGTACTTC.

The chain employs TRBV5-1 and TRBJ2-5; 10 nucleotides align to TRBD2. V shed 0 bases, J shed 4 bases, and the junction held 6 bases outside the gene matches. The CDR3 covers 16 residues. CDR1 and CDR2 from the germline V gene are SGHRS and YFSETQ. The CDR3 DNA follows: TGCGCCAGCAGCTTGGTTGCTAGCGGGAGATCAGAGACCCAGTACTTC. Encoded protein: CASSLVASGRSETQYF.

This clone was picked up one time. This CDR3 is CATTGTSLDIQYF. For the CDR3, the DNA is TGTGCCACGACCGGGACTAGCCTTGACATTCAGTACTTC. The gene calls are TRBV6-1 and TRBJ2-4; 9 bases map to TRBD2. Germline V lookup: CDR1 MNHNS, CDR2 SASEGT. V lost 10 bases and J lost 8; bases outside the gene matches: 9. The CDR3 has 13 amino acids.

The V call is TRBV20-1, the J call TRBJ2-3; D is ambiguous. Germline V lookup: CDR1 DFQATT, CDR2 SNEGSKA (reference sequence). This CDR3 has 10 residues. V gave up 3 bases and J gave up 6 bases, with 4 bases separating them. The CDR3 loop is CSARMDTQYF. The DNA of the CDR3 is TGCAGTGCTAGGATGGATACGCAGTATTTT.

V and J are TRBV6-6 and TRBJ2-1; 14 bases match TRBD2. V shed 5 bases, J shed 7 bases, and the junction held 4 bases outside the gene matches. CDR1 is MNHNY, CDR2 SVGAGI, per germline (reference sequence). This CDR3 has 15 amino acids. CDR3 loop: CASSLGTSGRNEQFF. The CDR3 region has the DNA TGTGCCAGCAGTCTCGGGACTAGCGGGAGAAATGAGCAGTTCTTC.

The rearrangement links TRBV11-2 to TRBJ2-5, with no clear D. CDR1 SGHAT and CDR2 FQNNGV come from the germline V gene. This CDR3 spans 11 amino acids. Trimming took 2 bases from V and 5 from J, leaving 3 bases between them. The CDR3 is CASSLSETQYF. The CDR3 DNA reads TGTGCCAGCAGCTTATCGGAGACCCAGTACTTC.

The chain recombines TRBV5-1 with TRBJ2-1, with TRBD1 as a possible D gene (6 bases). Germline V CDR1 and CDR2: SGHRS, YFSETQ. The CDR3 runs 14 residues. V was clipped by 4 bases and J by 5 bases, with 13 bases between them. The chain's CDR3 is CASSQQGINNEQFF. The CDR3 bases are TGCGCCAGCAGCCAACAGGGAATAAACAATGAGCAGTTCTTC.

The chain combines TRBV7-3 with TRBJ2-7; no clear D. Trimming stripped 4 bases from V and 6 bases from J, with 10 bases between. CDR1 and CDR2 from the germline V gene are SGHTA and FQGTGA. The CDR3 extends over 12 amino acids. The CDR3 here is CASSSDGGEQYF. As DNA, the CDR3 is TGTGCCAGCAGCTCTGACGGTGGCGAGCAGTACTTC.

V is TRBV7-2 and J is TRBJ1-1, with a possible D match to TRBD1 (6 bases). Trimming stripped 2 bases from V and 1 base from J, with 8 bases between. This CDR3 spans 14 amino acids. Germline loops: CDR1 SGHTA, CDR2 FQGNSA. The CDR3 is CASSLRGQNTEAFF. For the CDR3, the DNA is TGTGCCAGCAGCTTACGGGGACAGAACACTGAAGCTTTCTTT.

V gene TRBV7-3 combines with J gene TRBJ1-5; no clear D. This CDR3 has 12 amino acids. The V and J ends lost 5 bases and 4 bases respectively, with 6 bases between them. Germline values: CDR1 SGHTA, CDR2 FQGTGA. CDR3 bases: TGTGCCAGCAGCCCGGATAATCAGCCCCAGCATTTT. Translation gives CASSPDNQPQHF.

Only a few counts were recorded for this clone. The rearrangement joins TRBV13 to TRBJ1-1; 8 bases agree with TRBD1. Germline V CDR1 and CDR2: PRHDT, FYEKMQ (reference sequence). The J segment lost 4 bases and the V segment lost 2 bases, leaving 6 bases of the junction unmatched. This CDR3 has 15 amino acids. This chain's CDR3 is CASSLPTGALTEAFF. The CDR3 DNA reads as TGTGCCAGCAGCTTACCGACAGGGGCCCTCACTGAAGCTTTCTTT.

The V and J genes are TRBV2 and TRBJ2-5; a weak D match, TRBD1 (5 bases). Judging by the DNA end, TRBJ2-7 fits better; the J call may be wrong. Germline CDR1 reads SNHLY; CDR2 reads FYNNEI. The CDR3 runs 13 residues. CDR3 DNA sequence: TGTGCCAGCAGACCCCAAACAGGTGACGAGCAGTACTTC. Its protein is CASRPQTGDEQYF.

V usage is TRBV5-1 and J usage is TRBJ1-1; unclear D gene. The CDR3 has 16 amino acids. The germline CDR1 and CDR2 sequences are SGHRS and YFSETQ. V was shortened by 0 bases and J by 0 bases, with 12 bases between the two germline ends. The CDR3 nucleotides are TGCGCCAGCAGCTTGGCCGGCGGGGTGATGAACACTGAAGCTTTCTTT. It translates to CASSLAGGVMNTEAFF.

The CDR3 protein is CASSQDNGKLNQPQHF. The CDR3 bases are TGTGCCAGCAGCCAAGATAACGGGAAATTGAATCAGCCCCAGCATTTT. This rearrangement joins TRBV4-2 to TRBJ1-5; D ambiguous. CDR1 and CDR2 from the germline V gene are LGHNA and YNFKEQ. This CDR3 comprises 16 residues. V lost 0 bases and J 4 bases, leaving 13 bases between the germline ends.